This T cell receptor beta chain emerged from a study of T-cell memory formation after mild COVID-19. In the study overall: Clustering of TCRs was largely donor specific.

Points on this clonotype: No antigen is known for it.

TCRdb re-called the 5' RACE reads with MiXCR, one entry per CDR3 protein. The sample contains 350,000 to 450,000 distinct CDR3 sequences, around 20% of which appear only once. Study observations and caveats: Clones contracting over day 15 to 85 were CD4/CD8 balanced, with later expanders leaning CD4+. Cross-reactive memory appears to have joined, as suggested by some responding clones showing up in pre-infection memory. The CD4+ clones that contracted clustered mainly within CM and EM, and the CD8+ clones concentrated in EMRA.

The CDR3 totals 17 residues. Deletions cut 4 bases from V and 3 bases from J, with 20 bases between. Germline V gene lookup returns CDR1 SGHVS and CDR2 FQNEAQ. Sequencing input: PBMCs or a T cell subset sorted from them (not recorded which). The source of this sequence is an adult woman who had mild COVID-19 (a few samples of this study predate the infection). Cell type and time point are not known. The rearrangement joins TRBV7-8 to TRBJ2-3; tentatively, D is TRBD2 (5 bases). The CDR3 is CASSSLPDSVSTDTQYF. CDR3 nucleotides: TGTGCCAGCAGCTCCCTCCCGGATAGCGTATCGACAGATACGCAGTATTTT.